The 6 T cell receptor beta chains below were found in one sample sequenced in a study of patients and donors after allogeneic stem cell transplantation. TCRdb used MiXCR to reprocess the RT-PCR reads, holding one entry per CDR3 protein. The sample consists of some 200,000 distinct CDR3 sequences, less than 45% of them appearing once. Sequenced material: blood, either unsorted or a sorted T cell fraction (not recorded which). These receptors originate from a human donor who was either an allogeneic HSCT recipient or a stem cell or donor lymphocyte infusion donor (not recorded which). It is not recorded whose cells these are; they may come from a transplant donor.

The V gene is TRBV28, the J gene TRBJ1-3; D is uncertain. There are 14 residues in the CDR3. Germline assignment: CDR1 MDHEN and CDR2 SYDVKM. Trimming took 3 bases from V and 2 from J, leaving 8 bases between them. DNA of the CDR3: TGTGCCAGCAGTTTCGGGTTCCCTGGAAACACCATATATTTT. Protein product: CASSFGFPGNTIYF.

The V call is TRBV5-1, the J call TRBJ2-1; TRBD2 aligns across 12 bases. V trimming: 2 bases; J trimming: 8 bases; junction bases outside the gene matches: 5. This CDR3 region has 15 residues. In germline, CDR1 is SGHRS, CDR2 YFSETQ. CDR3 sequence reads: CASSFGTSGFDEQFF. In DNA, the CDR3 is TGCGCCAGCAGCTTCGGGACTAGCGGGTTTGATGAGCAGTTCTTC.

This clonotype was seen a few times. This chain joins TRBV25-1 and TRBJ2-1; maybe TRBD2 (6 bases). The CDR3 runs to 14 residues. Germline lookup yields CDR1 MGHDK and CDR2 SYGVNS. The ends were cut back, 2 bases at V and 5 bases at J, with 10 bases in the middle. The CDR3, as DNA: TGTGCCAGCAGTGAACCGGGAGCGAACAATGAGCAGTTCTTC. This codes for CASSEPGANNEQFF. The whole variable domain, filled in from reference TRBV25-1 and TRBJ2-1, reads EADIYQTPRYLVIGTGKKITLECSQTMGHDKMYWYQQDPGMELHLIHYSYGVNSTEKGDLSSESTVSRIRTEHFPLTLESARPSHTSQYLCASSEPGANNEQFFGPGTRLTVL.

The sample holds a few counts of this clonotype. The chain couples TRBV9 to TRBJ1-2; the D gene is possibly TRBD1 (5 bases). Trimming took off 4 bases at V and 8 bases at J, with 12 bases between the two ends. The germline CDR1 and CDR2 sequences are SGDLS and YYNGEE. The length of the CDR3 is 12 residues. Here the CDR3 DNA reads TGTGCCAGCAGCACCGCGGGGCACGGCTACACCTTC. This sequence encodes CASSTAGHGYTF.

The genes are TRBV7-3 and TRBJ1-1; D is unresolved. The germline V and J ends were trimmed by 2 bases and 1 base, with 11 bases remaining between them. The germline V gene encodes CDR1 SGHTA and CDR2 FQGTGA. CDR3 size: 15 residues. The CDR3 DNA reads as TGTGCCAGCAGCTTAGGGTCCGGATCGAACACTGAAGCTTTCTTT. As protein: CASSLGSGSNTEAFF.

This clonotype was seen a few times. The chain joins TRBV12-3 or TRBV12-4 to TRBJ1-3; D remains unclear. Trimming cost V 8 bases and J 2 bases, with 4 bases left between them. There are 11 residues in the CDR3. The CDR3 bases are TGTGCCAGCGAAACTGGAAACACCATATATTTT. The encoded protein is CASETGNTIYF.